This passage covers 4 T cell receptor beta chains from one sample sequenced in a study of Ad26.COV2.S vaccination and SARS-CoV-2 variants. Treatment of the sample: roughly 18 received Ad26.COV2.S at low or high dose, single or two shots; 5 received placebo; per-sample allocation not given. The study sampled participants on day 63 after the first vaccine or placebo injection. Sequencing was performed with immunoSEQ multiplex PCR; in TCRdb, only in-frame clones are kept and a portion is missing. The sample consists of a few hundred thousand clones, around 87% of them appearing once. The sequenced sample was peripheral blood, obtained in a trial of Ad26.COV2.S vaccine versus placebo. These receptors all stem from a person aged 18 to 65 who received the Ad26.COV2.S COVID-19 vaccine or a placebo.

The chain recombines TRBV5-4 with TRBJ1-1; D remains ambiguous. Looked up from germline, CDR1 is SGHNT and CDR2 is YYREEE (reference sequence). V shed 3 bases and J shed 1 base, with 4 bases lying between them. The CDR3 has 12 amino acids. CDR3 nucleotide sequence: TGTGCCAGCAGCTGGGGGAACACTGAAGCTTTCTTT. Its protein is CASSWGNTEAFF. Full variable domain (rest looked up from reference TRBV5-4 and TRBJ1-1): ETGVTQSPTHLIKTRGQQVTLRCSSQSGHNTVSWYQQALGQGPQFIFQYYREEENGRGNFPPRFSGLQFPNYSSELNVNALELDDSALYLCASSWGNTEAFFGQGTRLTVV.

The genes are TRBV18 and TRBJ2-1; 8 nucleotides align to TRBD2. Per germline, CDR1 KGHSH and CDR2 LQKENI. CDR3 size: 14 residues. The ends lost 5 bases at V and 9 bases at J; junction bases unmatched: 9. This CDR3 reads CASSAGGHRVEQFF. The CDR3, as DNA: TGTGCCAGCTCAGCGGGGGGCCACCGGGTTGAGCAGTTCTTC.

The chain carries TRBV30 and TRBJ1-5, with D unclear. Germline V gene lookup returns CDR1 GTSNPN and CDR2 SVGIG (reference sequence). Trimming stripped 5 bases from V and 16 bases from J, with 21 bases between. The CDR3 consists of 12 residues. CDR3 coding DNA: TGTGCCTGGCAGGAGATTGGCGGGCCCTTACATTTT. Protein sequence: CAWQEIGGPLHF.

There are a few counts of this clone. An end of the junction differs from the germline gene, which may be a read error. The chain uses TRBV6-5 and TRBJ1-6, with a weak D call TRBD1 (5 bases). This CDR3 has 14 amino acids. Germline CDR1 MNHEY, CDR2 SVGAGI. As DNA, the CDR3 is TGTGCCAGCAGCCTCGACAGACCACCTTCATCCCTCCACTTT. Translated, it gives CASSLDRPPSSLHF.